This T cell receptor beta chain originates from a study of T cells after yellow fever vaccination. Germline V gene lookup returns CDR1 SGHVS and CDR2 FQNEAQ. V was shortened by 1 base and J by 6 bases, with 10 bases between the two germline ends. This CDR3 spans 14 amino acids. General study points: Peak timing came faster in the weaker secondary response, day 5 versus 15.

TCRdb redid the calling of the 5' RACE reads with MiXCR, one entry per CDR3 protein. The sample gives around 590,000 distinct CDR3 sequences, around an eighth of which show up once; 14% to 15% is in the top ten. Remarks on this clonotype: Its antigen remains unknown.

The V gene is TRBV7-8, the J gene TRBJ2-1; D not resolved. The TCR originated in a man younger than 45 who received the YFV17D yellow fever vaccine. This specimen consisted of PBMCs, obtained on the day of the yellow fever booster vaccination. CDR3 DNA: TGTGCCAGCAGCTTAGGGATAGTCGGCAATGAGCAGTTCTTC. It codes for CASSLGIVGNEQFF.